A selection of T cell receptor beta chains follows, all from one sample in a study of tumor-infiltrating lymphocytes in primary liver carcinoma. Each CDR3 protein gets one entry after TCRdb re-called the multiplex PCR reads with MiXCR. The repertoire includes roughly 80,000 distinct CDR3 sequences, 72% of them detected once, and less than 20% sits in the top ten. Material: liver tumor tissue from sampling region 1. These receptors were collected from a man aged 40-55 years with primary liver carcinoma and hepatitis B virus infection. Both conserved end residues are part of each CDR3. A D gene is named only where the DNA matches it firmly. Clone sizes are given selectively: once, few, many, or a class where the clone is expanded.

j_call | d_call | v_call | clone_size | cdr3_aa | cdr3_nt
TRBJ1-1 | - | TRBV4-2 | many | CASSQVTENTEAFF | TGTGCCAGCAGCCAAGTGACTGAGAACACTGAAGCTTTCTTT
TRBJ2-1 | TRBD2 | TRBV5-6 | many | CASSGRLASFFNEQFF | TGTGCCAGCAGTGGGCGACTAGCGAGTTTCTTTAATGAGCAGTTCTTC
TRBJ1-1 | - | TRBV28 | - | CASCIWDRLNTEAFF | TGTGCCAGTTGTATCTGGGACCGATTGAACACTGAAGCTTTCTTT
TRBJ2-3 | - | TRBV24-1 | - | CATSEIGGSTDTKYF | TGTGCCACCAGTGAAATAGGGGGGAGCACAGATACGAAGTATTTT
TRBJ2-1 | - | TRBV4-1 | - | CASSQVPKDEQFF | TGCGCCAGCAGCCAGGTCCCAAAGGATGAGCAGTTCTTC
TRBJ2-3 | - | TRBV11-2 | - | CAGGTQEPADTQYF | TGTGCCGGAGGGACACAGGAGCCCGCAGACACGCAGTATTTT
TRBJ2-1 | - | TRBV29-1 | few | CNVEDPRRLSLEQFF | TGCAATGTTGAAGATCCCAGGCGTTTGAGCTTGGAGCAGTTCTTC
TRBJ2-5 | - | TRBV11-2 | - | CPSRARDSAHQETEYF | TGTCCCAGCAGAGCCCGGGACTCGGCCCACCAAGAGACCGAGTACTTC
TRBJ1-5 | TRBD1 | TRBV6-2/TRBV6-3 | - | CASGMGQPKHF | TGTGCCAGCGGCATGGGACAGCCCAAGCATTTT
TRBJ1-1 | - | TRBV11-2 | - | CASCLGGYAEAFF | TGTGCCAGCTGCTTAGGAGGGTACGCTGAAGCTTTCTTT
TRBJ2-1 | TRBD2 | TRBV5-4 | medium-sized | CASSLDSGSLYNEQFF | TGTGCCAGCAGCTTGGATAGCGGGAGTTTATACAATGAGCAGTTCTTC
TRBJ2-5 | - | TRBV4-1 | many | CASSVSSGRLQETQYF | TGCGCCAGCAGCGTTAGCTCGGGACGACTACAAGAGACCCAGTACTTC
TRBJ1-1 | - | TRBV10-3 | - | CDISAGDNTEAFF | TGTGACATCAGTGCGGGGGACAACACTGAAGCTTTCTTT
TRBJ1-2 | - | TRBV12-3/TRBV12-4 | once | CASSLVGCGYGYSF | TGTGCCAGCAGTTTAGTAGGGTGCGGCTATGGCTACAGCTTC
TRBJ1-5 | - | TRBV5-5 | - | CASSLRGAYNQLQHF | TGTGCCAGCAGCTTGAGGGGGGCTTACAATCAGCTCCAGCATTTT
TRBJ2-7 | - | TRBV4-1 | - | CASSQYSGSAWEQYF | TGCGCCAGCAGCCAATACAGCGGTAGTGCATGGGAGCAGTACTTC
TRBJ2-2 | - | TRBV11-2 | - | CVSNPGARAWDTGELFF | TGTGTCAGCAACCCGGGGGCAAGGGCATGGGACACCGGGGAGCTGTTTTTT
TRBJ2-5 | - | TRBV12-3/TRBV12-4 | - | CASSTPAGGIVDTQYF | TGTGCCAGCAGTACGCCAGCAGGAGGGATTGTTGATACCCAGTACTTC
TRBJ2-7 | TRBD1 | TRBV10-3 | - | CAISAFPLGQGFGEQCF | TGTGCTATCAGTGCCTTTCCCCTGGGACAGGGGTTCGGCGAGCAGTGCTTC
TRBJ2-6 | - | TRBV20-1 | - | CSARPTGARGSGANVLTF | TGCAGTGCTAGACCTACGGGAGCGAGAGGCTCTGGGGCCAACGTCCTGACTTTC